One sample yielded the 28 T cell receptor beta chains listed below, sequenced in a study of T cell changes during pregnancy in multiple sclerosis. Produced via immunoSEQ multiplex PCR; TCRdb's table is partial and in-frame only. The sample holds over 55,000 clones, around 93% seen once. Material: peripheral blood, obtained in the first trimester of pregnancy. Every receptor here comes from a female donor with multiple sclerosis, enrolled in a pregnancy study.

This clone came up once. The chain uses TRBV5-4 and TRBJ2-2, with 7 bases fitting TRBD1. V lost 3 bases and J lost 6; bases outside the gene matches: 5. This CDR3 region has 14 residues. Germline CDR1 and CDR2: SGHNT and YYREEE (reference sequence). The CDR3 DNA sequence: TGTGCCAGCAGCTCACAGGGGTTCGCCGGGGAGCTGTTTTTT. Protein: CASSSQGFAGELFF.

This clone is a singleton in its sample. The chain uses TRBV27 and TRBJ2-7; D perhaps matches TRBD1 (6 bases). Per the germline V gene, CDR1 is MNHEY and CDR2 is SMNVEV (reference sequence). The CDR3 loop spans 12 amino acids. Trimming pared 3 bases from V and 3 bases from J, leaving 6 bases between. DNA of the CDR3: TGTGCCAGCAGTTTGACAGGCTACGAGCAGTACTTC. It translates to CASSLTGYEQYF.

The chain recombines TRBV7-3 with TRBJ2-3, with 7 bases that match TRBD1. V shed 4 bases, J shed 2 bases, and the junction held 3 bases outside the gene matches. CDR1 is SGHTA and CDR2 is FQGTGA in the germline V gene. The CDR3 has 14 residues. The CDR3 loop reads CASSSTGYTDTQYF. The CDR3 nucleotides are TGTGCCAGCAGCTCGACAGGGTACACAGATACGCAGTATTTT. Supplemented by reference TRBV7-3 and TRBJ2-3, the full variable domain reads GAGVSQTPSNKVTEKGKYVELRCDPISGHTALYWYRQSLGQGPEFLIYFQGTGAADDSGLPNDRFFAVRPEGSVSTLKIQRTERGDSAVYLCASSSTGYTDTQYFGPGTRLTVL.

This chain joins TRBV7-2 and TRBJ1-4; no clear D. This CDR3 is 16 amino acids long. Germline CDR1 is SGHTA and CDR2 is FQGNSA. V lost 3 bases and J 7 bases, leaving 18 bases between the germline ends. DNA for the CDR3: TGTGCCAGCAGCTTGAGATTTGGCACAGTAACTGAAAAACTGTTTTTT. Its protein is CASSLRFGTVTEKLFF.

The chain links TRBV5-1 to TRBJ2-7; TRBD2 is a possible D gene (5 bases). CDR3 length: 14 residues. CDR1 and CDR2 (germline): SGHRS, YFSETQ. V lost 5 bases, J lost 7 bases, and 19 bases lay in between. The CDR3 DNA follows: TGCGCCAGCAGTCCCTTCGGGGTGGTGGGTGAGCAGTACTTC. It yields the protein CASSPFGVVGEQYF. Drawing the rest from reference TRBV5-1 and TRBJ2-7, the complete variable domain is KAGVTQTPRYLIKTRGQQVTLSCSPISGHRSVSWYQQTPGQGLQFLFEYFSETQRNKGNFPGRFSGRQFSNSRSEMNVSTLELGDSALYLCASSPFGVVGEQYFGPGTRLTVT.

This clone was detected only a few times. The CDR3 DNA reads TGCGCCAGCAGCTCAGGGACTAGCGGGCTCGACAATGAGCAGTTCTTC. Translation: CASSSGTSGLDNEQFF. The chain links TRBV5-1 to TRBJ2-1; 12 bases agree with TRBD2. V was pared by 3 bases and J by 5 bases, with 6 bases of the junction left unmatched. Germline V lookup: CDR1 SGHRS, CDR2 YFSETQ. The CDR3 length is 16 residues.

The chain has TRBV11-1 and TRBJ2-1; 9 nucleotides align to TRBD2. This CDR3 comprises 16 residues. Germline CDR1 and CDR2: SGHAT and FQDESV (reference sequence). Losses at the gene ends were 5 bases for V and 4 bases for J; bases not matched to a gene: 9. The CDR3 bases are TGTGCCAGCAGCGGGTTCTTAGCGGGAGTTTACAATGAGCAGTTCTTC. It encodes CASSGFLAGVYNEQFF.

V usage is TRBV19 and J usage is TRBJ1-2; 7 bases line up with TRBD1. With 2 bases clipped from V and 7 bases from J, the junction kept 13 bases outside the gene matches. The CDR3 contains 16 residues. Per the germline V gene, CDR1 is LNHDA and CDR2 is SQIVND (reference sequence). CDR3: CASSISTGLGNGGYTF. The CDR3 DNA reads TGTGCCAGTAGTATATCGACAGGGTTAGGTAACGGTGGCTACACCTTC.

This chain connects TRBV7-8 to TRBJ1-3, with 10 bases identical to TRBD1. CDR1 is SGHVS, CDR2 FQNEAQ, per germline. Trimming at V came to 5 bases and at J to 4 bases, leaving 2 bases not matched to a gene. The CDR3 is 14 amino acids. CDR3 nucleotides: TGTGCCAGCAGCCCGGGACAGGGGGGAAACACCATATATTTT. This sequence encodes CASSPGQGGNTIYF.

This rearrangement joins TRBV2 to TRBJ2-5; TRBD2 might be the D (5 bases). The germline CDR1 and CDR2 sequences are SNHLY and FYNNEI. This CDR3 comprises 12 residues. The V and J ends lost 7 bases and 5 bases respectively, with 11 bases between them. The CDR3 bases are TGTGCCAGCAATGTAGCGCAGGAGACCCAGTACTTC. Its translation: CASNVAQETQYF.

The CDR3 is CASSQDRGINRGPSGNTIYF. The CDR3 region has the DNA TGCGCCAGCAGCCAAGATCGGGGGATAAACAGGGGGCCCTCTGGAAACACCATATATTTT. The V and J genes are TRBV4-3 and TRBJ1-3; TRBD1 matches 9 bases. V dropped 0 bases and J dropped 0; count of bases not matched to a gene: 12. The CDR3 spans 20 residues. CDR1 is LGHNA, CDR2 YSLEER, per germline.

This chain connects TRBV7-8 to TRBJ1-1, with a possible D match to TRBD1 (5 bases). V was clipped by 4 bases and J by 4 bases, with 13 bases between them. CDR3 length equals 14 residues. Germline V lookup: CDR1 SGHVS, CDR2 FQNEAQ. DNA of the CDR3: TGTGCCAGCAGCTGGGGGGATAGCGGCACTGAAGCTTTCTTT. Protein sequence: CASSWGDSGTEAFF. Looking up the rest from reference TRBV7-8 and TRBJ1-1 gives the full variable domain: GAGVSQSPRYKVAKRGQDVALRCDPISGHVSLFWYQQALGQGPEFLTYFQNEAQLDKSGLPSDRFFAERPEGSVSTLKIQRTQQEDSAVYLCASSWGDSGTEAFFGQGTRLTVV.

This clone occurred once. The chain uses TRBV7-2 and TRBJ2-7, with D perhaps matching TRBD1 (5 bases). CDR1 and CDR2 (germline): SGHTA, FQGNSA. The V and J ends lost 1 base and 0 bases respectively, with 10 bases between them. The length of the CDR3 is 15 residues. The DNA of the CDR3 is TGTGCCAGCAGCTTAGGCAGGGCGAGCTCCTACGAGCAGTACTTC. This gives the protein CASSLGRASSYEQYF.

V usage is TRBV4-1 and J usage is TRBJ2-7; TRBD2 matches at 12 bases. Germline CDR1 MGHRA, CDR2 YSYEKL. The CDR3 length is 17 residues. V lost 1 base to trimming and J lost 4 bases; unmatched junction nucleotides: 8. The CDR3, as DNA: TGCGCCAGCAGCCAAGTGCAAGGACTAGCGGGAAGTTACGAGCAGTACTTC. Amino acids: CASSQVQGLAGSYEQYF.

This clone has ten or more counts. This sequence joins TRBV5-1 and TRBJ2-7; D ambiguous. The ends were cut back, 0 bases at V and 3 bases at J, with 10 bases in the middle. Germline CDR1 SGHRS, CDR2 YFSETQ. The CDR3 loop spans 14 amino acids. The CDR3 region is CASSLGAISYEQYF. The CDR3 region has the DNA TGCGCCAGCAGCTTGGGGGCGATCAGCTACGAGCAGTACTTC.

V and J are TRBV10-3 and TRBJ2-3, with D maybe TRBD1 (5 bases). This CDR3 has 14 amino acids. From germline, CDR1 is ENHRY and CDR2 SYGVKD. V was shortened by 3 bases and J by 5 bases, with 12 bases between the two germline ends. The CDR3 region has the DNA TGTGCCATCAGTGATAACAGTCAGGGAGATACGCAGTATTTT. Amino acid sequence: CAISDNSQGDTQYF.

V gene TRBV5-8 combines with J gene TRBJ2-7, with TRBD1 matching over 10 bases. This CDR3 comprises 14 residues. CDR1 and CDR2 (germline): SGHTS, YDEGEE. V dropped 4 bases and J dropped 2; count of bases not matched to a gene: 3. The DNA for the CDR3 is TGTGCCAGCAGCCGTGGGACAGGGGCCTACGAGCAGTACTTC. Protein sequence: CASSRGTGAYEQYF.

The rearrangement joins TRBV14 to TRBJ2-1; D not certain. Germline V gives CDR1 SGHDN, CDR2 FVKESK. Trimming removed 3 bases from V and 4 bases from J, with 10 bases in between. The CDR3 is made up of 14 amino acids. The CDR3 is CASSQSSPYNEQFF. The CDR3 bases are TGTGCCAGCAGCCAGAGCTCTCCATACAATGAGCAGTTCTTC.

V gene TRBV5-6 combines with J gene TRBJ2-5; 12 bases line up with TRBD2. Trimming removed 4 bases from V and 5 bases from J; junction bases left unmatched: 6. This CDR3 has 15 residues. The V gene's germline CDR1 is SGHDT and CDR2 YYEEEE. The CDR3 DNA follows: TGTGCCAGCAGCCAGACTAGCGGGAGCGGGGAGACCCAGTACTTC. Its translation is CASSQTSGSGETQYF.

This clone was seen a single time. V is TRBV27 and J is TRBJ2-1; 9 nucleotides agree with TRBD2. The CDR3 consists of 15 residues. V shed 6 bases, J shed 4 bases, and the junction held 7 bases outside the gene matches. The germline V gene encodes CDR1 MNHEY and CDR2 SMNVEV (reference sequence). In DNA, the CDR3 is TGTGCCAGCAGGAGGCCGGGACTAGCTTACAATGAGCAGTTCTTC. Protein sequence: CASRRPGLAYNEQFF.

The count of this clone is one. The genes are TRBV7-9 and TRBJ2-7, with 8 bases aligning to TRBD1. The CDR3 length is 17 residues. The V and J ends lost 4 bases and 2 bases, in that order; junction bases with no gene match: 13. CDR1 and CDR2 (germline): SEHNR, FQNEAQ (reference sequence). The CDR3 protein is CASSSSQVDRGAYEQYF. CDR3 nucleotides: TGTGCCAGCAGCTCTTCCCAGGTCGACAGGGGAGCCTACGAGCAGTACTTC.

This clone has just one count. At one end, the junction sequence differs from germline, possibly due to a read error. CDR3 bases: TGTGCCAGCAGCGGAACGGGACAGTCGATATTT. This codes for CASSGTGQSIF. The chain has TRBV7-9 and TRBJ1-3; 7 nucleotides agree with TRBD1. This CDR3 has 11 residues. Germline lookup yields CDR1 SEHNR and CDR2 FQNEAQ (reference sequence).

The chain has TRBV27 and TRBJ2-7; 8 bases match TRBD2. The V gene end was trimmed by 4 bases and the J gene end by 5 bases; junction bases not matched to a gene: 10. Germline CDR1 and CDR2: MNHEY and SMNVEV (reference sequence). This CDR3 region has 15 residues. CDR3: CASSWGAGVRDEQYF. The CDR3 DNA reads TGTGCCAGCAGTTGGGGAGCGGGAGTGAGGGACGAGCAGTACTTC.

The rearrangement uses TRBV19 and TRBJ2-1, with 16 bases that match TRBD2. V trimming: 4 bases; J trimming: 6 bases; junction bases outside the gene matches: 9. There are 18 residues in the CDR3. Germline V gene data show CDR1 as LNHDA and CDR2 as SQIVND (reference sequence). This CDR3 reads CASSKSGTSGRAPNEQFF. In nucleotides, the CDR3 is TGTGCCAGTAGTAAGTCCGGGACTAGCGGGAGGGCCCCCAATGAGCAGTTCTTC.

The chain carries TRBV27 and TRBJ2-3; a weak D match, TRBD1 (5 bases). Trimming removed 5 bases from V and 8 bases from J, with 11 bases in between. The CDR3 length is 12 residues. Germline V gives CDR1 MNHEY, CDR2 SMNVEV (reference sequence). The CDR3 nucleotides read TGTGCCAGCAGTCAGGGAATAAGTACGCAGTATTTT. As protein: CASSQGISTQYF.

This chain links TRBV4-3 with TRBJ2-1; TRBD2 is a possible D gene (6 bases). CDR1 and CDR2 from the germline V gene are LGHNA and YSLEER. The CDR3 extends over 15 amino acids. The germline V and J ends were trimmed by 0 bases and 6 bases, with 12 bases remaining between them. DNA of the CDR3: TGCGCCAGCAGCCAAGATCTGCTAGCGAGCAATGAGCAGTTCTTC. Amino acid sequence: CASSQDLLASNEQFF.

CDR3 coding DNA: TGTGCCAGCAGCTTAGCAGTTGGACAGATTTTCTCCTACGAGCAGTACTTC. As protein: CASSLAVGQIFSYEQYF. V and J are TRBV11-2 and TRBJ2-7; maybe TRBD1 (6 bases). Germline-derived CDR1 and CDR2 are SGHAT and FQNNGV. Trimming took 1 base from V and 0 from J, leaving 16 bases between them. The CDR3 runs to 17 residues. The full variable domain, its missing parts supplied by reference TRBV11-2 and TRBJ2-7, is EAGVAQSPRYKIIEKRQSVAFWCNPISGHATLYWYQQILGQGPKLLIQFQNNGVVDDSQLPKDRFSAERLKGVDSTLKIQPAKLEDSAVYLCASSLAVGQIFSYEQYFGPGTRLTVT.

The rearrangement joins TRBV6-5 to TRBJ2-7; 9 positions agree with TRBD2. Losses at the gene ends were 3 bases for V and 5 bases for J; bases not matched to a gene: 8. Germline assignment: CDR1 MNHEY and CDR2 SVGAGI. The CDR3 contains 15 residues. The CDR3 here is CASSYILAGLNEQYF. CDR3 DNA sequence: TGTGCCAGCAGTTATATTCTAGCGGGACTAAACGAGCAGTACTTC.